This T cell receptor beta chain came from a study of beta chain features in type 1 diabetes. Findings and caveats of the study: Within patients, naive, central memory and Treg TCRB repertoires seemed more similar than within healthy donors.

This clone was seen only a few times. Its antigen is not known. Isolated RNA was reverse transcribed in full, so expressed TCRB transcripts were sequenced. The assay was immunoSEQ multiplex PCR, and TCRdb's table has in-frame clones only and misses some. The repertoire holds 130,000 to 150,000 clones, under 60% seen once, with roughly 0.43% in the top ten. V was shortened by 2 bases and J by 3 bases, with 10 bases between the two germline ends. The CDR3 contains 14 residues. The germline CDR1 and CDR2 sequences are SGHTA and FQGNSA. The sequencing sample was made of Tregs from blood. The sequence derives from a man between 18 and 29 years old in good health. V is TRBV7-2 and J is TRBJ1-2, with D hard to call. CDR3: CASSLFQRDYGYTF. The CDR3 DNA follows: TGTGCCAGCAGCTTATTTCAGCGCGACTATGGCTACACCTTC.